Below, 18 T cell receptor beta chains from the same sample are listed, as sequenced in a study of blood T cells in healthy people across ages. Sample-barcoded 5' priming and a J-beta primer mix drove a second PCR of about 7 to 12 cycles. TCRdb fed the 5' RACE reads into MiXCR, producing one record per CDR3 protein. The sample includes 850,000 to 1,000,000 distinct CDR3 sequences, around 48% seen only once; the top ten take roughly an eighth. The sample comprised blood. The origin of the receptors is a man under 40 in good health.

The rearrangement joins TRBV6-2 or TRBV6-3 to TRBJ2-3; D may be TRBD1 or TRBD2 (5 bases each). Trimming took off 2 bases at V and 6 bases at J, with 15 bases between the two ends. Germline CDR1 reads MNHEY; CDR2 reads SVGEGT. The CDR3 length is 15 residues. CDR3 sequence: CASSYRRDLTDTQYF. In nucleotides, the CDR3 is TGTGCCAGCAGTTACCGCCGGGACCTCACCGATACGCAGTATTTT.

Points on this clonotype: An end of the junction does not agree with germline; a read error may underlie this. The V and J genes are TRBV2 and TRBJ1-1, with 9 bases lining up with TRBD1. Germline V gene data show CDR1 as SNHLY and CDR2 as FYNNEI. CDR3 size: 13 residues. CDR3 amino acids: CACRTDRGSEAFF. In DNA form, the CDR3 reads TGTGCCTGCAGGACGGACAGGGGCTCTGAAGCTTTCTTT. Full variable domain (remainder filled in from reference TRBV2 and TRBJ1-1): EPEVTQTPSHQVTQMGQEVILRCVPISNHLYFYWYRQILGQKVEFLVSFYNNEISEKSEIFDDQFSVERPDGSNFTLKIRSTKLEDSAMYFCACRTDRGSEAFFGQGTRLTVV.

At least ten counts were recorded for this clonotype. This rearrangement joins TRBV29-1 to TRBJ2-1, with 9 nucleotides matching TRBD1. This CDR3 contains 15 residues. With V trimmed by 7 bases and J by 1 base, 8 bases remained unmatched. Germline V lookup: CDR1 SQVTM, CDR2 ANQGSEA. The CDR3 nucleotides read TGCAGCGCCCCCGGGACAGGGATTTCCTACAATGAGCAGTTCTTC. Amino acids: CSAPGTGISYNEQFF.

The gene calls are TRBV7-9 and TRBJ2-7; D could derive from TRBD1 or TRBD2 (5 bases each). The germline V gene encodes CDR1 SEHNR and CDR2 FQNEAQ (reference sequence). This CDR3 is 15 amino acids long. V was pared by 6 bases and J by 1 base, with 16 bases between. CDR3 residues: CASRNTGTESYEQYF. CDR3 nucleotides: TGTGCCAGCAGGAATACCGGGACGGAATCCTACGAGCAGTACTTC.

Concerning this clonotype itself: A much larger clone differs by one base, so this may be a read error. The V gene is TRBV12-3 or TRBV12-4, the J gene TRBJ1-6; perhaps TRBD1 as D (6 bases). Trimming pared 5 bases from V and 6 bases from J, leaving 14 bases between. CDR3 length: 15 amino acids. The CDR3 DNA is TGTGCCAGCAGTGGGGACACACCAGCTAATTCACCCCTCCACTTT. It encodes CASSGDTPANSPLHF.

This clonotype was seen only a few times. The CDR3 here is CASRDGGQTEQYF. As DNA, the CDR3 is TGTGCCAGCAGAGACGGTGGACAGACCGAGCAGTACTTC. The gene calls are TRBV28 and TRBJ2-4; possibly TRBD1 for D (6 bases). The J call may be in error: the DNA end matches TRBJ2-7 better. This CDR3 is 13 amino acids long. The V gene's germline CDR1 is MDHEN and CDR2 SYDVKM.

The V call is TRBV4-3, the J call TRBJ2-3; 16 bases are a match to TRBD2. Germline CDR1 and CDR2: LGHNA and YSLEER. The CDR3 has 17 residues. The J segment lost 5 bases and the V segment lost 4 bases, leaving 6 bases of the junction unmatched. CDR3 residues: CASSRGTSGGAIDTQYF. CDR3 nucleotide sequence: TGCGCCAGCAGCCGAGGGACTAGCGGGGGGGCTATAGATACGCAGTATTTT.

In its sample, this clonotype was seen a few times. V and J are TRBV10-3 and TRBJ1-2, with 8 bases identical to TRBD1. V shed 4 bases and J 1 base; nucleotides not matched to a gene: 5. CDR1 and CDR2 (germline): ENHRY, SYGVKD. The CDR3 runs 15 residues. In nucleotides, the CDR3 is TGTGCCATCAGTGTCGCAGGGGGCGGTAACTATGGCTACACCTTC. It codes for CAISVAGGGNYGYTF.

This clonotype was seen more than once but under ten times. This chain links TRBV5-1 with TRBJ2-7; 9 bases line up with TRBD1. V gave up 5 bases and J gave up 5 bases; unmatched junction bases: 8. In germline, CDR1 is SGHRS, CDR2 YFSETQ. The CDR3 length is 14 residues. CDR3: CASRLDRGRDEQYF. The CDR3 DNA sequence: TGCGCCAGCAGGCTGGACAGGGGACGAGACGAGCAGTACTTC. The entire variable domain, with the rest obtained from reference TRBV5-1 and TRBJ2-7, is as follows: KAGVTQTPRYLIKTRGQQVTLSCSPISGHRSVSWYQQTPGQGLQFLFEYFSETQRNKGNFPGRFSGRQFSNSRSEMNVSTLELGDSALYLCASRLDRGRDEQYFGPGTRLTVT.

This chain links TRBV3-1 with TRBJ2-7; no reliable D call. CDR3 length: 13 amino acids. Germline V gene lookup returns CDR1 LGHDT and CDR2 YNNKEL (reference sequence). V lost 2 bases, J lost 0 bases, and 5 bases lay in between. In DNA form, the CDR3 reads TGTGCCAGCAGCCAAAGGAGCTCCTACGAGCAGTACTTC. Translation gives CASSQRSSYEQYF.

The CDR3 DNA reads as TGCGCCAGCAGCCAAGAAACAGGGCCCGGTCAGCCCCAGCATTTT. Translation gives CASSQETGPGQPQHF. The chain uses TRBV4-1 and TRBJ1-5; possible D gene TRBD1, 6 bases. There are 15 residues in the CDR3. V dropped 0 bases and J dropped 6 bases, with 12 bases sitting between them. The germline V gene encodes CDR1 MGHRA and CDR2 YSYEKL.

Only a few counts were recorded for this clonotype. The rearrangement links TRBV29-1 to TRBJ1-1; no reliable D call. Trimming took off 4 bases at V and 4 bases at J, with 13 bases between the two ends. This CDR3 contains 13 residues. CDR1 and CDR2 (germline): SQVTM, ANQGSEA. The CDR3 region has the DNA TGCAGCGTTGCACAGACGAAGACCACTGAAGCTTTCTTT. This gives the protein CSVAQTKTTEAFF.

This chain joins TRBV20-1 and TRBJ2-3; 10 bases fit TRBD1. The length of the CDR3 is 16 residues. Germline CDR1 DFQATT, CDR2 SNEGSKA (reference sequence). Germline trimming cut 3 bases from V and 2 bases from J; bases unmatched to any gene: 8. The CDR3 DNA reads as TGCAGTGCTAGCCTCAGGACAGGGGGGAACACAGATACGCAGTATTTT. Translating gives CSASLRTGGNTDTQYF.

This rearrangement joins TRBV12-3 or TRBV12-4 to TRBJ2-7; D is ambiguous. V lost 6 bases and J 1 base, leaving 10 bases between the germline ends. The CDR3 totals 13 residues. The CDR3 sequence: CASSHTISYEQYF. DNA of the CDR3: TGTGCCAGCAGCCACACTATTTCCTACGAGCAGTACTTC.

CDR3 sequence reads: CSAGRQRNTEAFF. In nucleotides, the CDR3 is TGCAGTGCAGGGCGGCAGAGGAACACTGAAGCTTTCTTT. This chain links TRBV20-1 with TRBJ1-1; the D is unclear. Germline V gene sequence: CDR1 DFQATT, CDR2 SNEGSKA (reference sequence). The CDR3 contains 13 residues. Trimming left V 6 bases short and J 1 base short, with 12 bases between.

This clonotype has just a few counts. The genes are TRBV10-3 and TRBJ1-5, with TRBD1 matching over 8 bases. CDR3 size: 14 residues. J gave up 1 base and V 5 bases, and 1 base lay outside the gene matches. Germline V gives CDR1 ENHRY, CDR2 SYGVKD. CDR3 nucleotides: TGTGCCATCAGTCGGGACAGGAGCAATCAGCCCCAGCATTTT. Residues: CAISRDRSNQPQHF.

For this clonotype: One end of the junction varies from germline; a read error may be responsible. The CDR3 coding sequence is TGCGCCAGCAGCTTTAGGTCAGGGAAGGACGAGCGGTACTTC. It yields the protein CASSFRSGKDERYF. The chain joins TRBV5-1 to TRBJ2-7, with D perhaps matching TRBD1 (5 bases). The CDR3 has 14 amino acids. CDR1 is SGHRS and CDR2 is YFSETQ in the germline V gene.

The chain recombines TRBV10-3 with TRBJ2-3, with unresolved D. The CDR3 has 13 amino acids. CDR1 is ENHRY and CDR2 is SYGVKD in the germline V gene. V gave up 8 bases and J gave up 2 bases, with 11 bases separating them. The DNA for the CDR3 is TGTGCCATCGGTGGTCCGTCCACAGATACGCAGTATTTT. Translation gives CAIGGPSTDTQYF.